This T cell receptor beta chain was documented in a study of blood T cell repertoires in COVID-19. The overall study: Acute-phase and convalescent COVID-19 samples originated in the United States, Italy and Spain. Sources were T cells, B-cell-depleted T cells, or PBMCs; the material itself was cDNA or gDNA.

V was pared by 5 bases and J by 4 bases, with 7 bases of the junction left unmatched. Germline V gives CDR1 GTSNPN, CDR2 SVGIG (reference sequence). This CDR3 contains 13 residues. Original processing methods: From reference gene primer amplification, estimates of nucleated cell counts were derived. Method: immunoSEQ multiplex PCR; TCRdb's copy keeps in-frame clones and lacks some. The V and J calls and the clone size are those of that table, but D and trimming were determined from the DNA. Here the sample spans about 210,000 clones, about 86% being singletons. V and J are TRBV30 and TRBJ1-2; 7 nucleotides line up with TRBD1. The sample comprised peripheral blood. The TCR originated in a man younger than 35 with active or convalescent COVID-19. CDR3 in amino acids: CAWGLPGGYGYTF. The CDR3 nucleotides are TGTGCCTGGGGACTTCCAGGGGGCTATGGCTACACCTTC. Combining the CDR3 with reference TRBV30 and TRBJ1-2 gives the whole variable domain SQTIHQWPATLVQPVGSPLSLECTVEGTSNPNLYWYRQAAGRGLQLLFYSVGIGQISSEVPQNLSASRPQDRQFILSSKKLLLSDSGFYLCAWGLPGGYGYTFGSGTRLTVV.